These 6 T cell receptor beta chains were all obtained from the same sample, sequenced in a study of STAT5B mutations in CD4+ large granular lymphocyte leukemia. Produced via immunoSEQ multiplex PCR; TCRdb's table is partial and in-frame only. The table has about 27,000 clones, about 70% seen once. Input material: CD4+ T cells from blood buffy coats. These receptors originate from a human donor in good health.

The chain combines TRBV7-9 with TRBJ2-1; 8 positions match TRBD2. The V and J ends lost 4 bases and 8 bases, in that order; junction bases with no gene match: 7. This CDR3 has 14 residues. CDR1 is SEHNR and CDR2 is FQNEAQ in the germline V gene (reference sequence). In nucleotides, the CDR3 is TGTGCCAGCAGCTGGGGGACTAGTATAGATGAGCAGTTCTTC. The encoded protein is CASSWGTSIDEQFF.

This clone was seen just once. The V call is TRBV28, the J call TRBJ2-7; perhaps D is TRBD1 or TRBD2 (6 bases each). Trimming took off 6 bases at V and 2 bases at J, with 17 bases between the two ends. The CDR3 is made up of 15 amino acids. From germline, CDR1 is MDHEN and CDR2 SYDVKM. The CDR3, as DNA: TGTGCCAGCAGCTCACGGGGGCGGGTCCCCTACGAGCAGTACTTC. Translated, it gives CASSSRGRVPYEQYF.

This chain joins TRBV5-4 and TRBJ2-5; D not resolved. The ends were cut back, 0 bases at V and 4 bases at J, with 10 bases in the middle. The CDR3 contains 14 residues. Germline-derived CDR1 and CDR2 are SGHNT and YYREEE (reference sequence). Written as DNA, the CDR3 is TGTGCCAGCAGCTTGGCCCGAGGCGGAGAGACCCAGTACTTC. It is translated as CASSLARGGETQYF.

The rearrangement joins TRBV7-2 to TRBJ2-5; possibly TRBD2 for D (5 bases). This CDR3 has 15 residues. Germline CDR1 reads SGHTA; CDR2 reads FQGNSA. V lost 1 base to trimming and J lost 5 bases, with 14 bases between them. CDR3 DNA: TGTGCCAGCAGCTTAGATTTCTCTAGCTGGGAGACCCAGTACTTC. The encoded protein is CASSLDFSSWETQYF. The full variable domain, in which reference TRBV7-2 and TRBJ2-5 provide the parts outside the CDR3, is GAGVSQSPSNKVTEKGKDVELRCDPISGHTALYWYRQSLGQGLEFLIYFQGNSAPDKSGLPSDRFSAERTGGSVSTLTIQRTQQEDSAVYLCASSLDFSSWETQYFGPGTRLLVL.

The CDR3 DNA is TGTGCCAGCTCACCACAATTAGGACAGGGGGCCTACGAGCAGTACTTC. This sequence encodes CASSPQLGQGAYEQYF. The rearrangement uses TRBV18 and TRBJ2-7; 10 bases map to TRBD1. CDR3 length: 16 residues. Germline trimming cut 1 base from V and 2 bases from J; bases unmatched to any gene: 5. Germline CDR1 KGHSH, CDR2 LQKENI.

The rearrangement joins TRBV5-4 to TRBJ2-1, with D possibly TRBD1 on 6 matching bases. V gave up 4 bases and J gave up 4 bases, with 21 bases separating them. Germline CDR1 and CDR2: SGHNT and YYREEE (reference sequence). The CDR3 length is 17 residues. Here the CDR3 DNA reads TGTGCCAGCAGCCTGGGGCAAGGGACAAGGATTTACAATGAGCAGTTCTTC. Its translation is CASSLGQGTRIYNEQFF.